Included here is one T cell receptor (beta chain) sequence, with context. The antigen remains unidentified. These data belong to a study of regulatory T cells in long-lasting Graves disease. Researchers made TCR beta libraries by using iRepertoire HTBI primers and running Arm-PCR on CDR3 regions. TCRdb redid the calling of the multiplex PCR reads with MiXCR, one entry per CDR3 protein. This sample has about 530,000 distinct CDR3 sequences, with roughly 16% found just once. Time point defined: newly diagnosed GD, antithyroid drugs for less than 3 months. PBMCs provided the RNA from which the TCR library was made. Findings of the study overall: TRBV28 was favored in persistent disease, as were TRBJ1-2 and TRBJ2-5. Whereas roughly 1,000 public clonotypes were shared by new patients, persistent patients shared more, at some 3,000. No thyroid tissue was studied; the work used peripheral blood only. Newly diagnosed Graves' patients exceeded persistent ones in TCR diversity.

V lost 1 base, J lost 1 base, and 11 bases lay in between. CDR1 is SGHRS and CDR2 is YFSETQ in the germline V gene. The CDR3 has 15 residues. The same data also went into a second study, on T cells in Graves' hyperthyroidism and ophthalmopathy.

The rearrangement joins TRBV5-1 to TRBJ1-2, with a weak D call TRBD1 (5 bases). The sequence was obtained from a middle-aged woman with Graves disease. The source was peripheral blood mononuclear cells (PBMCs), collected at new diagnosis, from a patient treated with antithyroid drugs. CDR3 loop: CASSLSGTDNYGYTF. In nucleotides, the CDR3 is TGCGCCAGCAGCTTGTCCGGGACTGATAACTATGGCTACACCTTC. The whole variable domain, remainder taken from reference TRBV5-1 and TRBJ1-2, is KAGVTQTPRYLIKTRGQQVTLSCSPISGHRSVSWYQQTPGQGLQFLFEYFSETQRNKGNFPGRFSGRQFSNSRSEMNVSTLELGDSALYLCASSLSGTDNYGYTFGSGTRLTVV.